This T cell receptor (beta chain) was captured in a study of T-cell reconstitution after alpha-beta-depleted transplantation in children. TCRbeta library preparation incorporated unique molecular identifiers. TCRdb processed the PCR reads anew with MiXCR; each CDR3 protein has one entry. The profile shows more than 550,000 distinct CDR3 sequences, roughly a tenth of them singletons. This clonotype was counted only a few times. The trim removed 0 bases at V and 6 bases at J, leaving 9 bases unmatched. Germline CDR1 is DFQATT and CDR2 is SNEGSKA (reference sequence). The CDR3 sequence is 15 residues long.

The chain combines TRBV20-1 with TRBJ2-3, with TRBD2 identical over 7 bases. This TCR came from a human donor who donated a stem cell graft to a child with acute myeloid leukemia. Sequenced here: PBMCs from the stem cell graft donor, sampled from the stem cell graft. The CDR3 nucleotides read TGCAGTGCTAGAGATTCGAGGGAGGGCCGCGATACGCAGTATTTT. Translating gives CSARDSREGRDTQYF.